Detailed here is one T cell receptor (beta chain). Profiling relied on immunoSEQ multiplex PCR, and the TCRdb table lists in-frame clones only, not all of them. The sample has about 380,000 clones, around 95% seen once. The CDR3 sequence is 14 residues long. The V segment lost 2 bases and the J segment 4 bases; nucleotides outside the gene matches: 4. The germline CDR1 and CDR2 sequences are MDHEN and SYDVKM. The sample originates from a study of shared T cell receptors in the human thymus. J is TRBJ1-2 and V is TRBV28; 7 positions match TRBD1. The clonotype originates from a human donor. Sequences were obtained from thymocytes. CDR3 nucleotides: TGTGCCAGCAGTTTACCGACAGGGCCCTATGGCTACACCTTC. Its translation is CASSLPTGPYGYTF.